This note documents a single T cell receptor beta chain sequence. The data are from a study of blood T cell repertoires in COVID-19. The V and J ends lost 6 bases and 1 base respectively, with 9 bases between them. The germline V gene encodes CDR1 SQVTM and CDR2 ANQGSEA. This CDR3 has 12 amino acids. Data came from immunoSEQ multiplex PCR; TCRdb stores just in-frame clones and leaves some out. The sample contains some 31,000 clones, roughly 89% of which appear only once. V gene TRBV29-1 combines with J gene TRBJ1-2, with D possibly matching TRBD1 (5 bases). Sequencing input: peripheral blood. The clonotype comes from a man in his fifties or sixties with active COVID-19. CDR3 nucleotides: TGCAGCGTCCCGGGGGATAACTATGGCTACACCTTC. This gives the protein CSVPGDNYGYTF.